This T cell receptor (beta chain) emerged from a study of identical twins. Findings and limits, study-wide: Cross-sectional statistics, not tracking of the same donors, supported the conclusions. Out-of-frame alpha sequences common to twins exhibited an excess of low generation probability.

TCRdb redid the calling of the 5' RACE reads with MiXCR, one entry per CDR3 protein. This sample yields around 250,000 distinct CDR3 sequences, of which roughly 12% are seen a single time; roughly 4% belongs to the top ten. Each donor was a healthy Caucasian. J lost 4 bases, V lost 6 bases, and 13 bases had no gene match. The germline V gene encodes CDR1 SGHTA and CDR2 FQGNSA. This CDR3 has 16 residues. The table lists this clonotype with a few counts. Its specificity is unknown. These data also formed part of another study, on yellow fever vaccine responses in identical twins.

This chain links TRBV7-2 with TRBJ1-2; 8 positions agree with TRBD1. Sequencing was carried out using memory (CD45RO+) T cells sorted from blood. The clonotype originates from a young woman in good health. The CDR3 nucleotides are TGTGCCAGCAGTCCCGTTCTCCAGGGGGCGGGCTATGGCTACACCTTC. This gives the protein CASSPVLQGAGYGYTF. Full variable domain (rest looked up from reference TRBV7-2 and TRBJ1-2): GAGVSQSPSNKVTEKGKDVELRCDPISGHTALYWYRQSLGQGLEFLIYFQGNSAPDKSGLPSDRFSAERTGGSVSTLTIQRTQQEDSAVYLCASSPVLQGAGYGYTFGSGTRLTVV.